The T cell receptor (beta chain) described here comes from a study of technical replicates of blood from several donors. V shed 3 bases and J shed 4 bases, with 13 bases lying between them. The CDR3 is 14 amino acids. Germline V gene data show CDR1 as SGDLS and CDR2 as YYNGEE. Only in-frame clones appear in the TCRdb table, and some are missing; sequencing was by immunoSEQ multiplex PCR. The sample contains 80,000 to 95,000 clones, about 96% of which appear only once. The TCR was taken from a human donor in good health. This chain joins TRBV9 and TRBJ2-5; D is possibly TRBD2 (5 bases). Sample: T cells isolated from PBMCs. The CDR3 DNA sequence: TGTGCCAGCAGCGGAATACTAGGCGGAGAGACCCAGTACTTC. Amino acids: CASSGILGGETQYF.